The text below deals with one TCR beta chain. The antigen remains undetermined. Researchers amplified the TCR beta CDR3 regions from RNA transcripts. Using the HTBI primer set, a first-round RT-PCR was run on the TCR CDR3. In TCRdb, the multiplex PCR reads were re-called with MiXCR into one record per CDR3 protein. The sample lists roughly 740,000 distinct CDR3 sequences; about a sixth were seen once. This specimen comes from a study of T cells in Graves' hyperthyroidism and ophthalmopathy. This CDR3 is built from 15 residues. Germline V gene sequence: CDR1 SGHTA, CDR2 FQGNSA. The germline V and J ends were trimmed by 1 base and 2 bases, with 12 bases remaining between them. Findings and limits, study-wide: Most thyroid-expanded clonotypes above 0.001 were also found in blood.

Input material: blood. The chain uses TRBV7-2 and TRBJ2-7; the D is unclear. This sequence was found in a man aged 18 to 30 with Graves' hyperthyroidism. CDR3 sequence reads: CASSLGPAPTYEQYF. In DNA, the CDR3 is TGTGCCAGCAGCTTAGGTCCTGCGCCCACCTACGAGCAGTACTTC.